This T cell receptor (beta chain) was identified in a study of CD8 T cells in Susac syndrome. RNA was extracted with the RNeasy kit, and a quantity of 0.5 to 1 ug was reverse transcribed using random hexamers. Each CDR3 protein gets one entry after TCRdb re-called the immunoSEQ multiplex PCR reads with MiXCR. The table includes 200,000 to 250,000 distinct CDR3 sequences, about 95% detected once. Trimming cost V 0 bases and J 0 bases, with 15 bases left between them. The CDR3 extends over 17 amino acids. Germline V CDR1 and CDR2: DFQATT, SNEGSKA (reference sequence). The chain recombines TRBV20-1 with TRBJ2-1; D is undetermined. The receptor was derived from a human donor with multiple sclerosis. The sample comprised CD4+ T cells from PBMCs. The CDR3 nucleotides read TGCAGTGCTAGAGATCAGGTAACCCAGATCTCCTACAATGAGCAGTTCTTC. As protein: CSARDQVTQISYNEQFF.